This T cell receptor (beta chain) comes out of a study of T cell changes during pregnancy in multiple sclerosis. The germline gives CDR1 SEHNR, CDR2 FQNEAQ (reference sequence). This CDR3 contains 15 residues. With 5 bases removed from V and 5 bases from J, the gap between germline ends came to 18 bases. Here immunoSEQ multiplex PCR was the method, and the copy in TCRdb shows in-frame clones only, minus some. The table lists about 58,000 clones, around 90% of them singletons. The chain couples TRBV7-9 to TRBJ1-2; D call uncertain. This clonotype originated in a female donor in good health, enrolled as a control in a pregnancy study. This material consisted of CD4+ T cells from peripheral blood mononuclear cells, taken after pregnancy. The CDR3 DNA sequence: TGTGCCAGCAGCCTGGAATCGGGAGGACCTTATGGCTACACCTTC. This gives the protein CASSLESGGPYGYTF.